The next 15 T cell receptor beta chains were all read from a single sample in a study of shared clonotypes between healthy human individuals. Sequencing used immunoSEQ multiplex PCR; TCRdb keeps in-frame clones, though not all of them. The data contain hundreds of thousands of clones, 73% of them seen just once; the ten biggest clones take up around 1.8%. Sequenced input: memory CD4+ T cells sorted from blood. Subset indicated: CD45RA-negative fraction. These receptors all stem from a woman aged 25 to 39 in good health.

The rearrangement links TRBV2 to TRBJ2-5; TRBD2 agrees at 8 bases. Unmatched junction bases numbered 11, after V lost 11 bases and J lost 3 bases. CDR1 is SNHLY, CDR2 FYNNEI, per germline. This CDR3 is 14 amino acids long. The CDR3 DNA reads TGTGCCTCCCAAGAGATAGCGGGAAAAGAGACCCAGTACTTC. This gives the protein CASQEIAGKETQYF.

The V call is TRBV7-2, the J call TRBJ2-3, with TRBD2 matching over 9 bases. Trimming took 1 base from V and 6 from J; bases not matched to a gene: 5. CDR3 length: 15 residues. Germline V gene sequence: CDR1 SGHTA, CDR2 FQGNSA. CDR3 DNA: TGTGCCAGCAGCTTAGGGCGGGAGGGGTCGGATACGCAGTATTTT. This gives the protein CASSLGREGSDTQYF.

The rearrangement joins TRBV19 to TRBJ2-7; TRBD2 matches 10 bases. Germline assignment: CDR1 LNHDA and CDR2 SQIVND (reference sequence). The trim removed 3 bases at V and 6 bases at J, leaving 5 bases unmatched. The CDR3 is 14 residues long. The CDR3 DNA reads as TGTGCCAGTAGTATTCTAGCGGGAGTTGGCGAGCAGTACTTC. This gives the protein CASSILAGVGEQYF.

This rearrangement joins TRBV28 to TRBJ1-3, with TRBD1 identical over 8 bases. The CDR3 totals 14 residues. V was pared by 2 bases and J by 4 bases, with 1 base of the junction left unmatched. Germline V gene lookup returns CDR1 MDHEN and CDR2 SYDVKM. The CDR3 DNA follows: TGTGCCAGCAGTTTACAGGGGGCGGGAAACACCATATATTTT. It encodes CASSLQGAGNTIYF.

The gene calls are TRBV7-7 and TRBJ2-2, with D hard to call. Germline CDR1 SSHAT, CDR2 FNYEAQ (reference sequence). V lost 6 bases to trimming and J lost 8 bases, with 13 bases between them. This CDR3 region has 13 residues. This chain's CDR3 is CASRPLLGGELFF. The CDR3 DNA follows: TGTGCCAGCAGACCCCTTCTAGGTGGGGAGCTGTTTTTT.

The V gene is TRBV9, the J gene TRBJ2-2; D not certain. Germline CDR1 and CDR2: SGDLS and YYNGEE. Trimming left V 0 bases short and J 6 bases short, with 6 bases between. CDR3 length: 13 residues. In nucleotides, the CDR3 is TGTGCCAGCAGCGTAGGCGGATCCGGGGAGCTGTTTTTT. Protein: CASSVGGSGELFF. Full variable domain (missing parts from reference TRBV9 and TRBJ2-2): DSGVTQTPKHLITATGQRVTLRCSPRSGDLSVYWYQQSLDQGLQFLIQYYNGEERAKGNILERFSAQQFPDLHSELNLSSLELGDSALYFCASSVGGSGELFFGEGSRLTVL.

The rearrangement links TRBV2 to TRBJ2-7; D is uncertain. V gave up 2 bases and J gave up 1 base, with 15 bases separating them. The germline V gene has CDR1 SNHLY and CDR2 FYNNEI. This CDR3 region has 16 residues. The CDR3: CASSETQDLSSYEQYF. The CDR3 bases are TGTGCCAGCAGTGAAACGCAGGATCTGTCGTCCTACGAGCAGTACTTC.

There are many counts of this clone. This chain joins TRBV6-1 and TRBJ1-2, with 7 nucleotides matching TRBD1. Germline lookup yields CDR1 MNHNS and CDR2 SASEGT. J was trimmed by 4 bases and V by 8 bases; bases with no gene match: 7. CDR3 size: 13 residues. The CDR3 region has the DNA TGTGCCAGCTCCTTGACAGGGCCCTATGGCTACACCTTC. Its translation is CASSLTGPYGYTF.

The J gene is TRBJ2-2, the V gene TRBV5-1, with D possibly being TRBD2 (6 bases). The V gene's germline CDR1 is SGHRS and CDR2 YFSETQ. The CDR3 sequence is 15 residues long. The V end lost 0 bases, the J end lost 6 bases, and 12 bases lay between the germline ends. CDR3 region: CASSLETGVPGELFF. The CDR3 DNA reads TGCGCCAGCAGCTTGGAGACGGGAGTGCCCGGGGAGCTGTTTTTT.

CDR3 bases: TGTGCCAGCTCACCAAGCACTAGCGGGACCGGGGAGCTGTTTTTT. Translating it yields CASSPSTSGTGELFF. The chain has TRBV18 and TRBJ2-2; 9 bases line up with TRBD2. The germline V gene encodes CDR1 KGHSH and CDR2 LQKENI. Trimming cost V 2 bases and J 5 bases; bases outside gene matches: 3. The CDR3 is 15 amino acids.

This sequence joins TRBV2 and TRBJ2-2; weak D call: TRBD2 (5 bases). The V and J ends lost 8 bases and 0 bases respectively, with 16 bases between them. Germline V lookup: CDR1 SNHLY, CDR2 FYNNEI. The CDR3 spans 16 residues. This CDR3 reads CASGEFTAANTGELFF. As DNA, the CDR3 is TGTGCCAGCGGGGAATTTACAGCGGCGAACACCGGGGAGCTGTTTTTT.

This clone was counted once. This chain links TRBV10-3 with TRBJ2-7; D call uncertain. This CDR3 is built from 12 residues. The V end lost 4 bases, the J end lost 0 bases, and 4 bases lay between the germline ends. In germline, CDR1 is ENHRY, CDR2 SYGVKD. The CDR3 loop is CAISANSYEQYF. CDR3 bases: TGTGCCATCAGTGCAAACTCCTACGAGCAGTACTTC.

This rearrangement joins TRBV28 to TRBJ2-7; 11 nucleotides line up with TRBD1. CDR1 and CDR2 (germline): MDHEN, SYDVKM. V dropped 5 bases and J dropped 3; count of bases not matched to a gene: 6. The CDR3 is 15 residues long. The DNA for the CDR3 is TGTGCCAGCAGTGCCCACGGGACAGGGGGCTACGAGCAGTACTTC. It specifies CASSAHGTGGYEQYF.

This chain joins TRBV5-5 and TRBJ2-6; 8 bases agree with TRBD2. Germline V lookup: CDR1 SGHKS, CDR2 YYEKEE (reference sequence). This CDR3 spans 18 amino acids. The ends lost 4 bases at V and 3 bases at J; junction bases unmatched: 12. CDR3 in amino acids: CASSRAGGVGLGANVLTF. The CDR3 DNA reads TGTGCCAGCAGCCGCGCGGGGGGAGTGGGTCTTGGGGCCAACGTCCTGACTTTC.

J is TRBJ2-1 and V is TRBV7-3, with unresolved D. Germline-derived CDR1 and CDR2 are SGHTA and FQGTGA. The CDR3 is 16 amino acids. Trimming cost V 1 base and J 3 bases, with 13 bases left between them. The DNA of the CDR3 is TGTGCCAGCAGCTTAAACGGCGCAGCTAACTACAATGAGCAGTTCTTC. Protein product: CASSLNGAANYNEQFF.